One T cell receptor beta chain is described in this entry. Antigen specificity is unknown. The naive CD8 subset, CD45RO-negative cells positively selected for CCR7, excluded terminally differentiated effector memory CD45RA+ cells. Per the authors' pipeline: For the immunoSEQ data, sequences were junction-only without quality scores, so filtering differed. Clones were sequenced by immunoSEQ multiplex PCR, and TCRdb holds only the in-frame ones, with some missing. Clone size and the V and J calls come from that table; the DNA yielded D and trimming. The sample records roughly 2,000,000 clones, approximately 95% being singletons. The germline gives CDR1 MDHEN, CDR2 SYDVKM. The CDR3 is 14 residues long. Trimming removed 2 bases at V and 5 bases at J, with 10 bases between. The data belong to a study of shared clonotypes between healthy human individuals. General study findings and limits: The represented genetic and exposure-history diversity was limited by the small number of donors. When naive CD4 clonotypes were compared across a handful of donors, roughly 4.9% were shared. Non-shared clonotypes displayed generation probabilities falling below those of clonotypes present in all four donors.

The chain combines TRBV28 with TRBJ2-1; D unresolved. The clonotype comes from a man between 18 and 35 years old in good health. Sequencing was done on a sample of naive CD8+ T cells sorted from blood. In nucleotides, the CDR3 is TGTGCCAGCAGTTTAGTCCCAGAAAACAATGAGCAGTTCTTC. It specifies CASSLVPENNEQFF.